This T cell receptor (beta chain) was retrieved from a study of blood T cell repertoires in COVID-19 (dated by TCRdb to the early 2020s). With respect to the entire study: Samples covering the acute and convalescent phases of COVID-19 were provided by collaborators in the United States, Italy and Spain. Samples came from the ongoing ImmuneRACE study (first 160 participants) plus 1,254 subjects from 6 global collaborators. The prospective study material was composed of cDNA or gDNA derived from T cells, B-cell-depleted T cells, or PBMCs. Nearly every sample came with metadata listing a de-identified subject ID, COVID-19 status, age in years and sex. A freely available public database, intended as a resource for researchers studying the immune response to SARS-CoV-2, is where the repertoires were released. Where HLA class I and class II types were available, the types were taken from metadata supplied by the sample provider, not from assay-based typing. The dataset comprised deeply sampled blood TCRbeta repertoires from subjects exposed to, actively infected with, or recovered from COVID-19.

For this clone: Its antigen has not been determined. No base quality information exists; no much larger clone differs at one position.

The CDR3 has 15 amino acids, counting the end cysteine and phenylalanine. The DNA shown is the 45-base CDR3, in frame from base 1. The germline V gene gives CDR1 as KGHSH and CDR2 as LQKENI. Here V drops 5 bases and J drops 4 bases, and the junction holds 9 bases not matched to any gene. The research as a whole found: The amount of clinical and demographic metadata varied by source and participant and was provided uncurated.

Participants in the prospective study were enrolled through a virtual design, were aged about 18 to 100 years, and lived in approximately 25 United States geographic areas. In the prospective study, cohorts were assigned on the basis of participant-reported clinical history obtained from a screening survey and a study questionnaire. A participant counted as exposed if, within 2 weeks of entering the study, that participant had been in contact with someone who had a PCR-confirmed or clinician-diagnosed COVID-19 case. Each participant in the prospective study had whole blood, serum and a nasopharyngeal or oropharyngeal swab collected by mobile phlebotomists. Additional blood draws and questionnaires over an approximately 2-month period could optionally be provided by prospective study participants. Before DNA extraction, prospective study blood samples were shipped either frozen or at room temperature.

TCRbeta CDR3 regions were amplified from genomic DNA by means of the immunoSEQ Assay, a bias-controlled multiplex PCR. The authors' pipeline ran thus. The number of nucleated cells in each sample was estimated by amplification of reference gene primers within the assay. To quantify the absolute abundance of each unique TCRbeta CDR3 rearrangement, sequence reads were collapsed and filtered. For each sample, productive Simpson clonality was calculated by taking the square root of Simpson's diversity index across productive rearrangements. TCRdb carries this immuneACCESS record with in-frame sequences only. Its versions omit some clonotypes, under half of them owing to an unresolved V gene in the studies checked, with the rest unexplained. That table furnishes V, J and clone size, whereas the DNA furnished D and trimming. For this sample the table gives more than 250,000 clones, of which about four fifths were detected only once. The top ten constitute roughly 5.3% of the sample.

Source material: PBMCs or T cells enriched from blood (not recorded which). The V and J genes are TRBV18 and TRBJ2-3; TRBD2 fits 7 bases in the junction. The receptor comes from a man aged 40-49 years who had been exposed to COVID-19. The CDR3 corresponds to CASSSSGTPADTQYF. The bases are TGTGCCAGCTCATCGAGCGGGACTCCCGCAGATACGCAGTATTTT.